This T cell receptor (beta chain) was retrieved from a study of cytomegalovirus exposure and HLA in healthy donors. The overall study: The same platform used for the approximately 670 first-cohort repertoires was also used for the roughly 130 validation repertoires, as a later analysis reported. Study outcomes and limitations: In vitro, three CMV-associated chains proved specific for CMV antigens. Subsequent analysis showed first-cohort TCR clusters tending to co-occur in some 110 validation repertoires. The dataset shows that most TCR sequences were rare, while some public TCRs occurred in many donors.

CDR3 length: 12 residues. The germline CDR1 and CDR2 sequences are SGHDT and YYEEEE. V was pared by 4 bases and J by 11 bases, with 12 bases between. Produced via immunoSEQ multiplex PCR; TCRdb's table is partial and in-frame only. Here the sample spans 150,000 to 200,000 clones, 95% to 97% being singletons. Remarks on this clone: No antigen is known for it.

The rearrangement joins TRBV5-6 to TRBJ1-4; TRBD1 might be the D (5 bases). This TCR was recovered from a woman under 30 in good health and CMV-seronegative. The sequenced material came from PBMCs. CDR3 bases: TGTGCCAGCAGCGCCACGGGGGGGAAACTGTTTTTT. Residues: CASSATGGKLFF.